This entry lists 20 T cell receptor beta chains sequenced from one sample in a study of pediatric ulcerative colitis. Rectal tissue came from one to two pinch biopsies taken at colonoscopy. Profiling relied on immunoSEQ multiplex PCR, and the TCRdb table lists in-frame clones only, not all of them. Of approximately 11,000 clones in the sample, roughly 82% were seen once. Sequencing was done on a sample of gut tissue. These receptors came from a girl aged 5 to 17 who was a control in a study of pediatric ulcerative colitis.

This sequence joins TRBV30 and TRBJ1-4; possibly TRBD1 for D (6 bases). Trimming removed 3 bases at V and 5 bases at J, with 25 bases between. Looked up from germline, CDR1 is GTSNPN and CDR2 is SVGIG (reference sequence). The CDR3 length is 18 residues. CDR3 amino acids: CAWSPNPGTLGFNEKLFF. CDR3 coding DNA: TGTGCCTGGAGCCCAAACCCCGGGACACTGGGTTTCAATGAAAAACTGTTTTTT.

The chain carries TRBV27 and TRBJ1-1; D is undetermined. Trimming pared 5 bases from V and 3 bases from J, leaving 10 bases between. The CDR3 is 13 amino acids. From germline, CDR1 is MNHEY and CDR2 SMNVEV (reference sequence). In DNA form, the CDR3 reads TGTGCCAGCAGTGCCCAGGAGTACACTGAAGCTTTCTTT. Its translation: CASSAQEYTEAFF.

The count of this clone is one. The chain uses TRBV11-2 and TRBJ2-7; 12 bases align to TRBD2. The better agreement between TRBJ2-1 and the DNA end casts doubt on the J call. The germline CDR1 and CDR2 sequences are SGHAT and FQNNGV. This CDR3 is 16 amino acids long. As DNA, the CDR3 is TGTGCCAGCAGCTTAGATCTAGCGGGAGGGTACAATGAGCAGTTCTTC. This codes for CASSLDLAGGYNEQFF.

The chain has TRBV14 and TRBJ1-4; 9 nucleotides agree with TRBD1. From germline, CDR1 is SGHDN and CDR2 FVKESK. The CDR3 length is 17 residues. The V segment lost 6 bases and the J segment 5 bases; nucleotides outside the gene matches: 13. The CDR3 protein is CASRRIPNRGLNEKLFF. As DNA, the CDR3 is TGTGCCAGCAGACGCATTCCCAACAGGGGGCTAAATGAAAAACTGTTTTTT.

The chain uses TRBV6-6 and TRBJ2-3; 13 nucleotides match TRBD2. Trimming removed 5 bases from V and 3 bases from J; junction bases left unmatched: 5. Germline V gives CDR1 MNHNY, CDR2 SVGAGI (reference sequence). CDR3 length: 16 residues. The CDR3 reads CASSLGLAGSTDTQYF. The CDR3 nucleotides are TGTGCCAGCAGTCTGGGACTAGCGGGAAGTACAGATACGCAGTATTTT.

This chain uses TRBV25-1 with TRBJ1-3; D is possibly TRBD1 (5 bases). Deletions cut 4 bases from V and 9 bases from J, with 13 bases between. Looked up from germline, CDR1 is MGHDK and CDR2 is SYGVNS. This CDR3 comprises 13 residues. DNA for the CDR3: TGTGCCAGCAGTGGGGGAAACGGGGGCACCATATATTTT. Protein: CASSGGNGGTIYF.

The gene calls are TRBV9 and TRBJ2-1, with no clear D. The CDR3 covers 16 residues. The ends were cut back, 0 bases at V and 6 bases at J, with 16 bases in the middle. Germline CDR1 reads SGDLS; CDR2 reads YYNGEE. DNA for the CDR3: TGTGCCAGCAGCGTAGGGTCGATTTATTTTTTCAATGAGCAGTTCTTC. It is translated as CASSVGSIYFFNEQFF.

The rearrangement joins TRBV6-5 to TRBJ2-7; TRBD2 agrees at 8 bases. Trimming at V came to 2 bases and at J to 0 bases, leaving 0 bases not matched to a gene. This CDR3 has 14 residues. Germline CDR1 reads MNHEY; CDR2 reads SVGAGI. CDR3 bases: TGTGCCAGCAGTTACCGGGGGGGCTCCTACGAGCAGTACTTC. Translation: CASSYRGGSYEQYF.

Concerning this clone itself: The junction departs from the called germline gene at one end, perhaps through a read error. The V gene is TRBV4-1, the J gene TRBJ2-5, with D possibly being TRBD1 or TRBD2 (5 bases each). Germline CDR1 reads MGHRA; CDR2 reads YSYEKL. The CDR3 consists of 15 residues. CDR3 DNA sequence: TGCGCCAGCAGTCCCGGCCAGGGAGTTCAAGAGATCCAGTACTTC. Translation: CASSPGQGVQEIQYF.

This chain uses TRBV6-5 with TRBJ1-6; 9 bases match TRBD1. Germline loops: CDR1 MNHEY, CDR2 SVGAGI. The V segment lost 2 bases and the J segment 7 bases; nucleotides outside the gene matches: 3. This CDR3 contains 15 residues. The CDR3 is CASSYEGTGNSPLHF. The CDR3 DNA reads TGTGCCAGCAGTTACGAGGGGACAGGGAATTCACCCCTCCACTTT.

The genes are TRBV30 and TRBJ2-1; maybe TRBD2 (6 bases). This CDR3 has 14 amino acids. Germline V CDR1 and CDR2: GTSNPN, SVGIG (reference sequence). V lost 6 bases and J lost 3, with 15 bases in between. CDR3 sequence (DNA): TGTGCCTGTCGTGTCTCCGGGAGCTACAATGAGCAGTTCTTC. Residues: CACRVSGSYNEQFF.

V and J are TRBV7-2 and TRBJ1-1, with 7 bases fitting TRBD1. J gave up 7 bases and V 7 bases, and 12 bases lay outside the gene matches. CDR1 is SGHTA, CDR2 FQGNSA, per germline. The CDR3 covers 14 residues. The DNA of the CDR3 is TGTGCCAGCACCTCAAACAGGGGTAGCAGTGAAGCTTTCTTT. Its translation: CASTSNRGSSEAFF. The full variable domain, in which reference TRBV7-2 and TRBJ1-1 provide the parts outside the CDR3, is GAGVSQSPSNKVTEKGKDVELRCDPISGHTALYWYRQSLGQGLEFLIYFQGNSAPDKSGLPSDRFSAERTGGSVSTLTIQRTQQEDSAVYLCASTSNRGSSEAFFGQGTRLTVV.

This chain links TRBV28 with TRBJ2-7, with D perhaps TRBD2 (6 bases). CDR1 is MDHEN and CDR2 is SYDVKM in the germline V gene. This CDR3 region has 15 residues. Trimming took off 3 bases at V and 0 bases at J, with 12 bases between the two ends. CDR3 in amino acids: CASSLGGGSSYEQYF. For the CDR3, the DNA is TGTGCCAGCAGTTTGGGTGGGGGGAGCTCCTACGAGCAGTACTTC.

This clone was detected a few times. This chain links TRBV10-3 with TRBJ1-2, with D perhaps matching TRBD1 (6 bases). This CDR3 is built from 16 residues. In germline, CDR1 is ENHRY, CDR2 SYGVKD. Trimming took off 2 bases at V and 2 bases at J, with 15 bases between the two ends. CDR3 in amino acids: CAISEPTWGPNYGYTF. The CDR3 bases are TGTGCCATCAGTGAGCCGACCTGGGGGCCCAACTATGGCTACACCTTC.

V is TRBV15 and J is TRBJ2-1, with D unclear. Trimming stripped 7 bases from V and 5 bases from J, with 12 bases between. The CDR3 is made up of 13 amino acids. CDR1 is LNHNV, CDR2 YYDKDF, per germline (reference sequence). The DNA of the CDR3 is TGTGCCACCACCCGGCAACTCAACAATGAGCAGTTCTTC. It is translated as CATTRQLNNEQFF.

The J gene is TRBJ1-6, the V gene TRBV2; 7 nucleotides align to TRBD1. The germline V gene has CDR1 SNHLY and CDR2 FYNNEI. The CDR3 has 14 amino acids. The ends lost 6 bases at V and 7 bases at J; junction bases unmatched: 6. The CDR3 sequence is CASRGDSSNSPLHF. The CDR3 coding sequence is TGTGCCAGCAGGGGGGACAGCTCAAATTCACCCCTCCACTTT.

J is TRBJ2-7 and V is TRBV7-3; TRBD1 or TRBD2 may be the D gene (6 bases each). Trimming shortened V by 2 bases and J by 7 bases, and 18 bases separated the two germline ends. Germline V gene lookup returns CDR1 SGHTA and CDR2 FQGTGA. The CDR3 spans 15 residues. The CDR3 reads CASSLANPGAGEQYF. CDR3 DNA: TGTGCCAGCAGCTTAGCGAACCCGGGGGCTGGAGAGCAGTACTTC.

This clone occurred a few times. The chain recombines TRBV7-9 with TRBJ1-5, with D maybe TRBD1 (5 bases). This CDR3 spans 16 amino acids. The V gene's germline CDR1 is SEHNR and CDR2 FQNEAQ (reference sequence). V was cut by 1 base and J by 5 bases, with 15 bases left in between. CDR3 region: CASSLEAGGNDQPQHF. The DNA for the CDR3 is TGTGCCAGCAGCTTAGAGGCCGGGGGGAACGATCAGCCCCAGCATTTT. The entire variable domain, with the rest obtained from reference TRBV7-9 and TRBJ1-5, is as follows: DTGVSQNPRHKITKRGQNVTFRCDPISEHNRLYWYRQTLGQGPEFLTYFQNEAQLEKSRLLSDRFSAERPKGSFSTLEIQRTEQGDSAMYLCASSLEAGGNDQPQHFGDGTRLSIL.

The chain links TRBV2 to TRBJ2-5; D unclear. The V gene lost 11 bases and the J gene lost 0 bases, with 10 bases spanning the gap. Germline CDR1 SNHLY, CDR2 FYNNEI. The CDR3 sequence is 12 residues long. CDR3 DNA: TGTGCCGTCCCCGGGTACCAAGAGACCCAGTACTTC. This translates into CAVPGYQETQYF.

The chain is built from TRBV29-1 and TRBJ1-2; the D is unclear. From germline, CDR1 is SQVTM and CDR2 ANQGSEA. Trimming stripped 4 bases from V and 6 bases from J, with 12 bases between. This CDR3 spans 12 amino acids. In nucleotides, the CDR3 is TGCAGCGTTGTGTACAGTCTCGATGGCTACACCTTC. Its translation: CSVVYSLDGYTF.